This T cell receptor beta chain was retrieved from a study of blood T cell repertoires in COVID-19. In the study overall: Samples representing acute and convalescent COVID-19 were sourced from the United States, Italy and Spain. The cDNA or gDNA used as material had been derived from T cells, B-cell-depleted T cells, or PBMCs.

Here immunoSEQ multiplex PCR was the method, and the copy in TCRdb shows in-frame clones only, minus some. The profile shows hundreds of thousands of clones, roughly nine tenths of them singletons. In Cohort 3, a recovered donor had either two negative PCRs, clearance, or symptom resolution. The V gene's germline CDR1 is SGHTA and CDR2 FQGTGA. Trimming pared 2 bases from V and 1 base from J, leaving 10 bases between. The CDR3 length is 15 residues. Material for sequencing was PBMCs or T cells enriched from blood (not recorded which). The chain combines TRBV7-3 with TRBJ2-3; D is unclear. This TCR was sampled from a man aged 55 to 69 who had recovered from COVID-19. In DNA, the CDR3 is TGTGCCAGCAGCTTAGGTGGGCCAGGCACAGATACGCAGTATTTT. Its protein product is CASSLGGPGTDTQYF. Full variable domain (missing parts from reference TRBV7-3 and TRBJ2-3): GAGVSQTPSNKVTEKGKYVELRCDPISGHTALYWYRQSLGQGPEFLIYFQGTGAADDSGLPNDRFFAVRPEGSVSTLKIQRTERGDSAVYLCASSLGGPGTDTQYFGPGTRLTVL.